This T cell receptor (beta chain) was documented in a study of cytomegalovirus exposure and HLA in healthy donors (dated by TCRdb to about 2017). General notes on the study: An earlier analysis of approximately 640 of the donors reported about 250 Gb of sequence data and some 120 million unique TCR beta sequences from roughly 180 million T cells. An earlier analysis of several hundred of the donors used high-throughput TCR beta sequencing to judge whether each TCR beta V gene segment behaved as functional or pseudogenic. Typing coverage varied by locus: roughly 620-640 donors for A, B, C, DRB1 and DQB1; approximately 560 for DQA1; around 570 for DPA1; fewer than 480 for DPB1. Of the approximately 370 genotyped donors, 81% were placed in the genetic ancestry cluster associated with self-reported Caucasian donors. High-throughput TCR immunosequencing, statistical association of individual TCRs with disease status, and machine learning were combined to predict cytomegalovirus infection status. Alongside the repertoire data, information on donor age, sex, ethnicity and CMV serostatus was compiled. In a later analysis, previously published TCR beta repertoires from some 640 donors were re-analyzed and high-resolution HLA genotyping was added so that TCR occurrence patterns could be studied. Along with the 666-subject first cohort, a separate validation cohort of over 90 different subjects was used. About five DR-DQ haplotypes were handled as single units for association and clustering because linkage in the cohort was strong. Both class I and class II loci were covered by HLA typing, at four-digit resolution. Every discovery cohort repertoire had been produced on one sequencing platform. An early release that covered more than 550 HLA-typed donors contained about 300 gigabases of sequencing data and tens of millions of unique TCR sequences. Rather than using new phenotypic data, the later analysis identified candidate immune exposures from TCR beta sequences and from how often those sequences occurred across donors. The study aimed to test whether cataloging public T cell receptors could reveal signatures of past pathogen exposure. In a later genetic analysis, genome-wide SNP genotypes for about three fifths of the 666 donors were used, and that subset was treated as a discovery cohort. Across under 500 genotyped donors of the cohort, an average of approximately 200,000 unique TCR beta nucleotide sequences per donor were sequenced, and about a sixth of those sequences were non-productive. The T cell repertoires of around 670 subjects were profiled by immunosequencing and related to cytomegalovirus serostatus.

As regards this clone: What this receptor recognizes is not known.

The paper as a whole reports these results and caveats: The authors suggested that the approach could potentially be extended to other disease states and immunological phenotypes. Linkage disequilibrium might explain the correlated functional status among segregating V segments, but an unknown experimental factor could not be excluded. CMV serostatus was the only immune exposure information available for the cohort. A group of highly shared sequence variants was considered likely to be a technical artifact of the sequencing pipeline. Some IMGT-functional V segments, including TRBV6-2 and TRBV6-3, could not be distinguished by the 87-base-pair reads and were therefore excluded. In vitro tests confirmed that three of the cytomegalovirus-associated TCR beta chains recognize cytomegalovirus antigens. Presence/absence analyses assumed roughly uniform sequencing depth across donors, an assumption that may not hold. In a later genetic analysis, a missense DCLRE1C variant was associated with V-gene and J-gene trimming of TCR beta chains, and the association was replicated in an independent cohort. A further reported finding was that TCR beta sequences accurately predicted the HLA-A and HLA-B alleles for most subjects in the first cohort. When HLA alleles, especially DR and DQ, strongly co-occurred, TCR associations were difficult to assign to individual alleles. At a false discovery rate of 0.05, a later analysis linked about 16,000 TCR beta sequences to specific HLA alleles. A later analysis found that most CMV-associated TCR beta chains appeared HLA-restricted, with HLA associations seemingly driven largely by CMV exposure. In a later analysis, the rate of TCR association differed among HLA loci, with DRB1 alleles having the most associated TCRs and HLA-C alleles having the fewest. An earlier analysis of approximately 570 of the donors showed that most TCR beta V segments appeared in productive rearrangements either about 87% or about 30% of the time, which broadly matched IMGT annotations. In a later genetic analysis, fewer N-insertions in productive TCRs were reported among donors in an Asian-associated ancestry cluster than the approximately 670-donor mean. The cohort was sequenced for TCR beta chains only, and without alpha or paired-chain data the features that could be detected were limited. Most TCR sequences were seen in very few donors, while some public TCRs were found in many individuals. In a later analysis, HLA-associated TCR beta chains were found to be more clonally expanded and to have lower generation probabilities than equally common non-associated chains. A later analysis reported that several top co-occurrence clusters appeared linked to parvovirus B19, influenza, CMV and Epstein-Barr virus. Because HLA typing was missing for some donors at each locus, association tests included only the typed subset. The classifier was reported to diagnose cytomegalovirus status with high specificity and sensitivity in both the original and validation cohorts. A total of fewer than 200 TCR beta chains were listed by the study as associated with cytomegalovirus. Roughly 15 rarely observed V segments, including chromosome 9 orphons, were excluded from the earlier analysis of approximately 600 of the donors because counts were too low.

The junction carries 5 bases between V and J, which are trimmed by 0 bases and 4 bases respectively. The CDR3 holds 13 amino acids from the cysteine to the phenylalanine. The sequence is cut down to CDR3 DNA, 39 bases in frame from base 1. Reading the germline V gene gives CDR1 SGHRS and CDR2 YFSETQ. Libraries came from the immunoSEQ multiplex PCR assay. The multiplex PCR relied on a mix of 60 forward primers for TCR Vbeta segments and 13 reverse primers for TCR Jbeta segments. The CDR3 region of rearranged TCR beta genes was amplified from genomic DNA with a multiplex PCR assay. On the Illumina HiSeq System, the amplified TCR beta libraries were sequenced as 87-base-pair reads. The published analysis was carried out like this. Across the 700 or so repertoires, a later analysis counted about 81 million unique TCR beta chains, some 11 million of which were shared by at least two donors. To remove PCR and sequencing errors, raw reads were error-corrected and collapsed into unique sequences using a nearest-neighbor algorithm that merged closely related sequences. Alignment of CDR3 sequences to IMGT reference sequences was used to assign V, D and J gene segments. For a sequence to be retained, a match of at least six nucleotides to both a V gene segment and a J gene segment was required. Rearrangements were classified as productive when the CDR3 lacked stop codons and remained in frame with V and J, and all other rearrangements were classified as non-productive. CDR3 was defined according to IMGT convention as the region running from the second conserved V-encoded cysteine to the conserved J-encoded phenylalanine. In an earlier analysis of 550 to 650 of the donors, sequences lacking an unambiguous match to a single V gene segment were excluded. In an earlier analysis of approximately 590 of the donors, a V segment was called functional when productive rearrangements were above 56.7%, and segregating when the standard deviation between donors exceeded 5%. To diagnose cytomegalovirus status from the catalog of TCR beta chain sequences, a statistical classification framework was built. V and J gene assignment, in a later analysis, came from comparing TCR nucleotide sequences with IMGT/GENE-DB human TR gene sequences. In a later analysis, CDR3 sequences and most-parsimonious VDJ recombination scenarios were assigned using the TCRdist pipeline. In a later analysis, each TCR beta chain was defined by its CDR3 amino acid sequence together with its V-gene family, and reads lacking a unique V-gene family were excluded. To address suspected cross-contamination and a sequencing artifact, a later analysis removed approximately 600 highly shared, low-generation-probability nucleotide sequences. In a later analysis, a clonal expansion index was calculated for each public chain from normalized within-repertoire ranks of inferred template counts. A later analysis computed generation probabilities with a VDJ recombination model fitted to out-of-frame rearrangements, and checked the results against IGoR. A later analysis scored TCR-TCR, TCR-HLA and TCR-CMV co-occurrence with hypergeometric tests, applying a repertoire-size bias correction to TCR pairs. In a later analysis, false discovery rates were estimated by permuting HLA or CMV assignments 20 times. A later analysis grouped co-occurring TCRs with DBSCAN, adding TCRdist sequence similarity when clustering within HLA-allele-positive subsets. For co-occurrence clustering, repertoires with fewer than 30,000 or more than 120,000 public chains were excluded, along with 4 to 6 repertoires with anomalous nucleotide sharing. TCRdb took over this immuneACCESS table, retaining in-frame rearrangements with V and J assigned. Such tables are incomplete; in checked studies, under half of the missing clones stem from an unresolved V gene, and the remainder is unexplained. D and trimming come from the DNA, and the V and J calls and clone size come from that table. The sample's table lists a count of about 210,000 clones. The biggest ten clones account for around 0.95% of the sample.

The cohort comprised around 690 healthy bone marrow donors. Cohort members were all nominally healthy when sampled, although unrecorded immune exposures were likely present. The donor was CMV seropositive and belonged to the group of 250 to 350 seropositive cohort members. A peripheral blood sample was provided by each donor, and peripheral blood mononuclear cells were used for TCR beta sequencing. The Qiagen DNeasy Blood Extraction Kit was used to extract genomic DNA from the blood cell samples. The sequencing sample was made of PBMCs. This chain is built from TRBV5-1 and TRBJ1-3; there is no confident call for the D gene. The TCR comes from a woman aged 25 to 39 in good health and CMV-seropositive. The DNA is TGCGCCAGCAGCTTGGTCGGGGGAAACACCATATATTTT. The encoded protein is CASSLVGGNTIYF.